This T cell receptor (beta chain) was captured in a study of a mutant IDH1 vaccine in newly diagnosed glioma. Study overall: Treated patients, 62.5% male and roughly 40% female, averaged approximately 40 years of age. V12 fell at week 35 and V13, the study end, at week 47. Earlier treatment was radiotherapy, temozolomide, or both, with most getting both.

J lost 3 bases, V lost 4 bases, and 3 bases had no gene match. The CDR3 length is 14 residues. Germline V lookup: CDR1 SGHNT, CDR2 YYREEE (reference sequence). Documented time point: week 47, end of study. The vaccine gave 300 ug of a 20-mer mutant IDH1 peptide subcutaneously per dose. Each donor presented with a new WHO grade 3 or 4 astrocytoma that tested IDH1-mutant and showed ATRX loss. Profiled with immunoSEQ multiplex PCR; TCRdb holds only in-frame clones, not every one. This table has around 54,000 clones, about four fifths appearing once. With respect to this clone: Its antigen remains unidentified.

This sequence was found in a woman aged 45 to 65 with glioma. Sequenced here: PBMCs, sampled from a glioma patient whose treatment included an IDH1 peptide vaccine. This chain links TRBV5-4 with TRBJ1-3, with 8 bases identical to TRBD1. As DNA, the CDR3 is TGTGCCAGCAGCGGGACAGGAGGTGGAAACACCATATATTTT. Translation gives CASSGTGGGNTIYF.